These 26 T cell receptor beta chains share one sample of origin, sequenced in a study of T cell changes during pregnancy in multiple sclerosis. Measured with immunoSEQ multiplex PCR; TCRdb has only the in-frame clones, and not every one. Of some 110,000 clones listed, about 93% are singletons. The sequenced sample was peripheral blood, obtained in the third trimester of pregnancy. The source is a female donor with multiple sclerosis, enrolled in a pregnancy study.

The CDR3 protein is CASSLYGGAGTDTQYF. CDR3 sequence (DNA): TGTGCCAGCAGCCTCTACGGGGGGGCCGGCACAGATACGCAGTATTTT. This chain connects TRBV7-2 to TRBJ2-3, with 8 nucleotides matching TRBD2. From germline, CDR1 is SGHTA and CDR2 FQGNSA. The CDR3 spans 16 residues. The trim removed 5 bases at V and 1 base at J, leaving 8 bases unmatched. Based on the CDR3 plus reference TRBV7-2 and TRBJ2-3, the full variable domain is GAGVSQSPSNKVTEKGKDVELRCDPISGHTALYWYRQSLGQGLEFLIYFQGNSAPDKSGLPSDRFSAERTGGSVSTLTIQRTQQEDSAVYLCASSLYGGAGTDTQYFGPGTRLTVL.

The chain couples TRBV13 to TRBJ1-1; TRBD1 might be the D (5 bases). The CDR3 length is 14 residues. CDR1 PRHDT and CDR2 FYEKMQ come from the germline V gene (reference sequence). V was cut by 5 bases and J by 11 bases, with 21 bases left in between. CDR3 bases: TGTGCCAGCAGCCCCCGGACGGCAGGGAACCCCGCTTTCTTT. Its protein is CASSPRTAGNPAFF.

This rearrangement joins TRBV29-1 to TRBJ1-2; D is uncertain. The V and J ends lost 4 bases and 7 bases respectively, with 13 bases between them. This CDR3 has 12 amino acids. Germline values: CDR1 SQVTM, CDR2 ANQGSEA. The CDR3 nucleotides are TGCAGCGTTGGGCCCCGGGATGGTGGCTACACCTTC. Its translation is CSVGPRDGGYTF.

V usage is TRBV7-9 and J usage is TRBJ2-3, with a possible D match to TRBD1 (6 bases). Per germline, CDR1 SEHNR and CDR2 FQNEAQ (reference sequence). Trimming took off 4 bases at V and 3 bases at J, with 11 bases between the two ends. The CDR3 loop spans 14 amino acids. The CDR3: CASSSSGHTDTQYF. CDR3 nucleotides: TGTGCCAGCAGCTCATCGGGACATACAGATACGCAGTATTTT.

CDR3 region: CASSEGQGWTGELFF. For the CDR3, the DNA is TGTGCCAGCAGTGAAGGACAGGGGTGGACCGGGGAGCTGTTTTTT. V gene TRBV6-1 combines with J gene TRBJ2-2, with 8 bases fitting TRBD1. Germline loops: CDR1 MNHNS, CDR2 SASEGT. CDR3 length: 15 amino acids. The V segment lost 1 base and the J segment 5 bases; nucleotides outside the gene matches: 3.

This chain uses TRBV5-1 with TRBJ1-6; TRBD1 agrees at 7 bases. The CDR3 length is 15 residues. With V trimmed by 3 bases and J by 7 bases, 7 bases remained unmatched. Germline CDR1 is SGHRS and CDR2 is YFSETQ. The CDR3 sequence is CASSWNRGPNSPLHF. DNA of the CDR3: TGCGCCAGCAGCTGGAACAGGGGCCCCAATTCACCCCTCCACTTT.

CDR3 nucleotides: TGTGCCTGCCGACAGGGATCGAACACTGAAGCTTTCTTT. It translates to CACRQGSNTEAFF. The rearrangement uses TRBV30 and TRBJ1-1; 7 nucleotides agree with TRBD1. This CDR3 has 13 amino acids. V lost 6 bases and J lost 1; bases outside the gene matches: 5. Germline V CDR1 and CDR2: GTSNPN, SVGIG (reference sequence).

The V call is TRBV25-1, the J call TRBJ1-5; D gene uncertain. The germline V gene has CDR1 MGHDK and CDR2 SYGVNS. Between the trimmed V and J ends, which lost 5 bases and 0 bases, there was a span of 14 bases. There are 16 residues in the CDR3. As DNA, the CDR3 is TGTGCCAGCAGTCCCTTATGGGGAGATAGCAATCAGCCCCAGCATTTT. It encodes CASSPLWGDSNQPQHF.

V gene TRBV5-1 combines with J gene TRBJ2-5, with TRBD2 as a possible D gene (6 bases). The DNA matches TRBJ2-7 better at its end, which makes the J call doubtful. This CDR3 is 14 amino acids long. Germline V gene lookup returns CDR1 SGHRS and CDR2 YFSETQ. CDR3: CASRRDSGPYEQYF. Here the CDR3 DNA reads TGCGCCAGCAGGCGGGATAGCGGACCCTACGAGCAGTACTTC.

This sequence joins TRBV2 and TRBJ2-1; 8 nucleotides align to TRBD2. Germline trimming cut 2 bases from V and 4 bases from J; bases unmatched to any gene: 4. This CDR3 comprises 15 residues. The germline V gene encodes CDR1 SNHLY and CDR2 FYNNEI. The CDR3 sequence: CASSEIGGGYNEQFF. The CDR3 DNA reads TGTGCCAGCAGTGAAATCGGGGGGGGATACAATGAGCAGTTCTTC.

The J gene is TRBJ1-4, the V gene TRBV5-5; D is unclear. The CDR3 loop spans 13 amino acids. V lost 1 base, J lost 12 bases, and 13 bases lay in between. CDR1 and CDR2 from the germline V gene are SGHKS and YYEKEE (reference sequence). Here the CDR3 reads CASSLPGVLELFF. In DNA form, the CDR3 reads TGTGCCAGCAGCTTGCCCGGGGTTTTGGAACTGTTTTTT.

V usage is TRBV7-3 and J usage is TRBJ2-3; 9 nucleotides align to TRBD2. CDR3 size: 15 residues. With 4 bases clipped from V and 4 bases from J, the junction kept 6 bases outside the gene matches. In germline, CDR1 is SGHTA, CDR2 FQGTGA. CDR3 region: CASSWAGGGPDTQYF. The DNA for the CDR3 is TGTGCCAGCAGCTGGGCGGGAGGGGGGCCAGATACGCAGTATTTT.

This chain uses TRBV6-5 with TRBJ1-6, with 10 bases aligning to TRBD1. CDR3 length equals 15 residues. The germline V gene encodes CDR1 MNHEY and CDR2 SVGAGI. Trimming cost V 2 bases and J 8 bases; bases outside gene matches: 3. This chain's CDR3 is CASSYLGTGDSPLHF. The CDR3 region has the DNA TGTGCCAGCAGTTACCTAGGGACAGGGGATTCACCCCTCCACTTT.

In its sample, this clone was seen once. The chain carries TRBV7-9 and TRBJ2-7; TRBD1 is a possible D gene (5 bases). This CDR3 is 14 amino acids long. V lost 5 bases and J 2 bases, leaving 13 bases between the germline ends. Germline V gene sequence: CDR1 SEHNR, CDR2 FQNEAQ (reference sequence). The CDR3 sequence: CASSPALQAYEQYF. The DNA of the CDR3 is TGTGCCAGCAGCCCGGCCCTACAGGCCTACGAGCAGTACTTC.

The chain links TRBV7-8 to TRBJ2-6; D uncertain. Germline CDR1 and CDR2: SGHVS and FQNEAQ. The CDR3 extends over 16 amino acids. Trimming took 0 bases from V and 0 from J, leaving 6 bases between them. The CDR3 sequence is CASSLALSSGANVLTF. CDR3 DNA sequence: TGTGCCAGCAGCTTAGCGCTGAGCTCTGGGGCCAACGTCCTGACTTTC.

This clone was found once. V and J are TRBV7-8 and TRBJ2-1, with a tentative D call TRBD1 (5 bases). The germline gives CDR1 SGHVS, CDR2 FQNEAQ. V lost 4 bases, J lost 5 bases, and 12 bases lay in between. This CDR3 is built from 14 residues. CDR3 in DNA: TGTGCCAGCAGCTCCGGAATGACAGACAATGAGCAGTTCTTC. This sequence encodes CASSSGMTDNEQFF.

For the CDR3, the DNA is TGTGCCACCAGCAGAGCACAGCCTCAAGAGACCCAGTACTTC. This sequence encodes CATSRAQPQETQYF. V usage is TRBV15 and J usage is TRBJ2-5; D uncertain. This CDR3 spans 14 amino acids. Trimming left V 1 base short and J 2 bases short, with 8 bases between. Germline V gene data show CDR1 as LNHNV and CDR2 as YYDKDF (reference sequence).

The CDR3 region is CATSRAGTNEKLFF. DNA of the CDR3: TGTGCCACCTCGAGGGCTGGAACTAATGAAAAACTGTTTTTT. The chain couples TRBV19 to TRBJ1-4; D is ambiguous. Trimming stripped 10 bases from V and 1 base from J, with 13 bases between. CDR3 length: 14 amino acids. Looked up from germline, CDR1 is LNHDA and CDR2 is SQIVND (reference sequence).

The rearrangement joins TRBV30 to TRBJ1-4; 7 bases align to TRBD1. In germline, CDR1 is GTSNPN, CDR2 SVGIG (reference sequence). With V trimmed by 1 base and J by 5 bases, 4 bases remained unmatched. This CDR3 is built from 14 residues. CDR3 coding DNA: TGTGCCTGGAGTGGGGGACAGTCAAATGAAAAACTGTTTTTT. It translates to CAWSGGQSNEKLFF.

V usage is TRBV5-1 and J usage is TRBJ1-1; weak D call: TRBD1 (5 bases). The CDR3 is made up of 13 amino acids. The germline gives CDR1 SGHRS, CDR2 YFSETQ. The V end was cut by 0 bases, the J end by 5 bases, with 8 bases between. For the CDR3, the DNA is TGCGCCAGCAGCTTGGAAGGGGTAACTGAAGCTTTCTTT. It is translated as CASSLEGVTEAFF.

V is TRBV7-2 and J is TRBJ2-2; a weak D match, TRBD2 (5 bases). V gave up 6 bases and J gave up 2 bases, with 13 bases separating them. Per germline, CDR1 SGHTA and CDR2 FQGNSA. CDR3 length: 15 amino acids. CDR3 in DNA: TGTGCCAGCAGTTCAAGCGGCCCCAACACCGGGGAGCTGTTTTTT. As protein: CASSSSGPNTGELFF. Variable domain in full (rest from reference TRBV7-2 and TRBJ2-2): GAGVSQSPSNKVTEKGKDVELRCDPISGHTALYWYRQSLGQGLEFLIYFQGNSAPDKSGLPSDRFSAERTGGSVSTLTIQRTQQEDSAVYLCASSSSGPNTGELFFGEGSRLTVL.

CDR3 loop: CASSSSGQGYNEQFF. CDR3 nucleotides: TGTGCCAGCAGTTCCTCGGGACAGGGTTACAATGAGCAGTTCTTC. V is TRBV5-4 and J is TRBJ2-1, with 9 bases matching TRBD1. V gave up 5 bases and J gave up 4 bases; unmatched junction bases: 7. Germline CDR1 SGHNT, CDR2 YYREEE (reference sequence). There are 15 residues in the CDR3.

V is TRBV27 and J is TRBJ2-2; 7 nucleotides agree with TRBD2. The V gene's germline CDR1 is MNHEY and CDR2 SMNVEV (reference sequence). There are 17 residues in the CDR3. Trimming at V came to 5 bases and at J to 6 bases, leaving 15 bases not matched to a gene. The CDR3 DNA follows: TGTGCCAGCAGTGACGAGAGGACTAGAGGTCTTCCCGGGGAGCTGTTTTTT. It translates to CASSDERTRGLPGELFF.

This chain links TRBV30 with TRBJ1-3; a weak D match, TRBD1 (5 bases). The CDR3 spans 16 residues. V lost 3 bases, J lost 3 bases, and 18 bases lay in between. CDR1 GTSNPN and CDR2 SVGIG come from the germline V gene (reference sequence). This chain's CDR3 is CAWSGGRAVVGNTIYF. In DNA form, the CDR3 reads TGTGCCTGGAGCGGTGGCAGGGCTGTGGTTGGAAACACCATATATTTT.

CDR3 protein: CASTRDRGLGGNTIYF. The CDR3 coding sequence is TGTGCCAGTACCCGGGACAGGGGGCTTGGTGGAAACACCATATATTTT. The gene calls are TRBV19 and TRBJ1-3; 12 bases align to TRBD1. CDR1 and CDR2 (germline): LNHDA, SQIVND (reference sequence). The CDR3 has 16 residues. The J segment lost 3 bases and the V segment lost 7 bases, leaving 7 bases of the junction unmatched.

This rearrangement joins TRBV18 to TRBJ1-1, with D possibly TRBD1 on 6 matching bases. This CDR3 contains 18 residues. Germline V gene data show CDR1 as KGHSH and CDR2 as LQKENI. Trimming took 4 bases from V and 5 from J, leaving 26 bases between them. The CDR3 DNA reads as TGTGCCAGCTCACTAACCCCGCGGACAGAAACTTGGCCGACTGAAGCTTTCTTT. This gives the protein CASSLTPRTETWPTEAFF.